This T cell receptor (beta chain) was sequenced during a study of shared clonotypes between healthy human individuals. Study summary: Researchers assigned three CD4 naive, three CD4 memory, two CD8 naive and one CD8 memory plate to each donor.

The table came from immunoSEQ multiplex PCR; TCRdb's copy has only in-frame clones and leaves some out. The sample lists about 2.2 million clones; about 93% were seen once. CD8 cells regarded as naive lacked CD45RO, were positively chosen for CCR7, and omitted terminally differentiated effector memory CD45RA+ cells. Per the germline V gene, CDR1 is SEHNR and CDR2 is FQNEAQ (reference sequence). V shed 6 bases and J shed 3 bases, with 15 bases lying between them. This CDR3 spans 15 amino acids. The rearrangement uses TRBV7-9 and TRBJ2-1, with D tentatively TRBD2 (5 bases). The sequenced sample was naive CD8+ T cells from PBMCs. This clonotype originated in a man between 18 and 29 years old in good health. Some clones in this sample may be carry-over from other donors' samples. The CDR3 is CASSAKAENYNEQFF. The CDR3 DNA reads TGTGCCAGCAGTGCCAAAGCGGAAAACTACAATGAGCAGTTCTTC.